The sequence of this TCR beta chain was determined in a study of regulatory T cells in long-lasting Graves disease. This clonotype was observed a handful of times. Antigen specificity is unknown. Described time point: newly diagnosed GD, antithyroid drugs for less than 3 months. PBMCs were the source of the RNA used for TCR sequencing. The J segment lost 6 bases and the V segment lost 6 bases, leaving 3 bases of the junction unmatched. CDR1 DFQATT and CDR2 SNEGSKA come from the germline V gene (reference sequence). The CDR3 contains 12 residues. Study observations and caveats: Persistent disease was associated with favored TRBV28 usage and with favored use of TRBJ1-2 and TRBJ2-5.

Library construction for TCR beta used iRepertoire HTBI primers and Arm-PCR of CDR3 regions. TCRdb itself ran the multiplex PCR reads through MiXCR, one entry per CDR3 protein. The sample shows about 620,000 distinct CDR3 sequences, 15% to 20% of them seen only once. This sample also appeared in a second study, on T cells in Graves' hyperthyroidism and ophthalmopathy. That report adds: The HTBI set primed first-round TCR CDR3 RT-PCR.

This receptor was identified in a woman in her 30s with Graves disease. The V gene is TRBV20-1, the J gene TRBJ1-5; TRBD1 aligns across 9 bases. Sample: peripheral blood mononuclear cells (PBMCs), taken at new diagnosis, from a patient treated with antithyroid drugs. DNA for the CDR3: TGCAGTGCCACGGGACAGGGTCAGCCCCAGCATTTT. This codes for CSATGQGQPQHF.